This T cell receptor (beta chain) is drawn from a study of shared clonotypes between healthy human individuals. Only Caucasian adults living in Nashville, Tennessee made up the donor group. The CDR3 totals 15 residues. Germline V gene sequence: CDR1 MNHEY, CDR2 SMNVEV (reference sequence). V dropped 0 bases and J dropped 2; count of bases not matched to a gene: 0. Genomic DNA (from each subset) was split evenly across several immunoSEQ plates. Sequencing was performed on unsorted PBMC DNA using ten immunoSEQ deep assay plates. Sequencing was performed with immunoSEQ multiplex PCR; in TCRdb, only in-frame clones are kept and a portion is missing. This sample has hundreds of thousands of clones, with roughly 79% found just once.

This chain links TRBV27 with TRBJ2-7; 11 bases fit TRBD1. The TCR originated in a woman aged 40 to 55 in good health. Some clones in this sample may be carry-over from other donors' samples. The sequenced material came from PBMCs. CDR3 in amino acids: CASSLSGQGAYEQYF. In DNA form, the CDR3 reads TGTGCCAGCAGTTTATCGGGACAGGGGGCCTACGAGCAGTACTTC.